One and the same sample provided the 27 T cell receptor beta chains below, sequenced in a study of control samples from healthy donors and cancer patients. Libraries were prepared by immunoSEQ multiplex PCR; TCRdb keeps only in-frame clonotypes and omits some of them. The data show around 120,000 clones, roughly 90% seen once. The sample taken for sequencing was blood. The receptors were sampled from a woman between 18 and 29 years old in good health.

This rearrangement joins TRBV11-2 to TRBJ2-7; 8 positions agree with TRBD2. CDR1 is SGHAT and CDR2 is FQNNGV in the germline V gene. The CDR3 is 15 amino acids. Losses at the gene ends were 5 bases for V and 5 bases for J; bases not matched to a gene: 11. The CDR3, as DNA: TGTGCCAGCAGCCCCGGGGGGGGGCGGGAGGACGAGCAGTACTTC. It codes for CASSPGGGREDEQYF.

The chain employs TRBV5-6 and TRBJ2-1, with D tentatively TRBD1 or TRBD2 (6 bases each). CDR1 is SGHDT, CDR2 YYEEEE, per germline. V lost 3 bases to trimming and J lost 6 bases, with 10 bases between them. The CDR3 runs 13 residues. CDR3: CASSSGGSNEQFF. In nucleotides, the CDR3 is TGTGCCAGCAGCTCCGGGGGCAGCAATGAGCAGTTCTTC.

This clone came up once. This chain connects TRBV5-4 to TRBJ2-5, with 13 bases that match TRBD2. The V and J ends lost 1 base and 4 bases, in that order; junction bases with no gene match: 10. The CDR3 runs to 18 residues. Germline values: CDR1 SGHNT, CDR2 YYREEE (reference sequence). CDR3 region: CASSLWGPGLAGVETQYF. The CDR3 nucleotides are TGTGCCAGCAGCTTGTGGGGGCCAGGACTAGCGGGAGTAGAGACCCAGTACTTC.

The V call is TRBV6-1, the J call TRBJ1-1; D is perhaps TRBD1 (5 bases). V was pared by 4 bases and J by 0 bases, with 9 bases between. CDR1 is MNHNS and CDR2 is SASEGT in the germline V gene. CDR3 length: 14 amino acids. The CDR3 protein is CASSGQIMNTEAFF. The CDR3 DNA follows: TGTGCCAGCAGTGGACAGATAATGAACACTGAAGCTTTCTTT.

This clone was counted once. The rearrangement joins TRBV18 to TRBJ2-2; unclear D gene. The germline CDR1 and CDR2 sequences are KGHSH and LQKENI. The CDR3 length is 14 residues. The V gene lost 1 base and the J gene lost 1 base, with 4 bases spanning the gap. CDR3 sequence reads: CASSPRENTGELFF. The CDR3, as DNA: TGTGCCAGCTCACCACGTGAGAACACCGGGGAGCTGTTTTTT.

As concerns this clone: Other DNA sequences in the same sample also yield this CDR3. V usage is TRBV5-1 and J usage is TRBJ2-3; D remains unclear. Germline V gene sequence: CDR1 SGHRS, CDR2 YFSETQ. The V and J ends lost 3 bases and 2 bases respectively, with 4 bases between them. The CDR3 loop spans 12 amino acids. CDR3 DNA: TGCGCCAGCAGCTCATCCACAGATACGCAGTATTTT. Translated, it gives CASSSSTDTQYF. Variable domain in full (rest from reference TRBV5-1 and TRBJ2-3): KAGVTQTPRYLIKTRGQQVTLSCSPISGHRSVSWYQQTPGQGLQFLFEYFSETQRNKGNFPGRFSGRQFSNSRSEMNVSTLELGDSALYLCASSSSTDTQYFGPGTRLTVL.

V and J are TRBV28 and TRBJ2-7; 7 nucleotides align to TRBD2. Germline trimming cut 3 bases from V and 2 bases from J; bases unmatched to any gene: 7. The CDR3 is 15 amino acids. Per germline, CDR1 MDHEN and CDR2 SYDVKM. The chain's CDR3 is CASSFRAGATYEQYF. The CDR3 region has the DNA TGTGCCAGCAGTTTTCGGGCGGGAGCGACCTACGAGCAGTACTTC.

The J gene is TRBJ2-1, the V gene TRBV7-9; 13 bases fit TRBD2. CDR1 SEHNR and CDR2 FQNEAQ come from the germline V gene (reference sequence). V dropped 0 bases and J dropped 6; count of bases not matched to a gene: 2. The CDR3 sequence is 16 residues long. The CDR3 spells CASSLAGLAGPNEQFF. DNA for the CDR3: TGTGCCAGCAGCTTAGCGGGACTAGCGGGACCCAATGAGCAGTTCTTC. Full variable domain (rest looked up from reference TRBV7-9 and TRBJ2-1): DTGVSQNPRHKITKRGQNVTFRCDPISEHNRLYWYRQTLGQGPEFLTYFQNEAQLEKSRLLSDRFSAERPKGSFSTLEIQRTEQGDSAMYLCASSLAGLAGPNEQFFGPGTRLTVL.

This clone was seen just once. The chain employs TRBV7-2 and TRBJ2-7; TRBD2 matches 7 bases. Per the germline V gene, CDR1 is SGHTA and CDR2 is FQGNSA. The CDR3 runs 11 residues. Here the CDR3 reads CGAGDPYEQYF. DNA for the CDR3: TGTGGGGCGGGAGATCCCTACGAGCAGTACTTC.

The chain links TRBV30 to TRBJ2-5, with a weak D call TRBD2 (6 bases). The CDR3 length is 15 residues. Trimming took 0 bases from V and 4 from J, leaving 15 bases between them. The germline CDR1 and CDR2 sequences are GTSNPN and SVGIG (reference sequence). The CDR3 sequence is CAWSVGGASRETQYF. CDR3 DNA sequence: TGTGCCTGGAGTGTTGGCGGGGCCAGTCGAGAGACCCAGTACTTC.

The rearrangement links TRBV10-3 to TRBJ1-2; 7 bases are shared with TRBD1. Germline lookup yields CDR1 ENHRY and CDR2 SYGVKD. CDR3 length: 15 amino acids. J lost 6 bases, V lost 7 bases, and 14 bases had no gene match. The CDR3 reads CAINSGGRGYHGYTF. The CDR3 coding sequence is TGTGCCATCAATTCGGGGGGCAGGGGGTACCATGGCTACACCTTC.

The V call is TRBV7-2, the J call TRBJ2-5, with 7 nucleotides matching TRBD1. This CDR3 has 16 residues. Germline V CDR1 and CDR2: SGHTA, FQGNSA. V was pared by 3 bases and J by 4 bases, with 11 bases of the junction left unmatched. The CDR3 spells CASSFETGRPTETQYF. The CDR3 DNA reads TGTGCCAGCAGCTTTGAGACAGGGAGACCCACAGAGACCCAGTACTTC.

This chain links TRBV19 with TRBJ1-1; TRBD1 matches 7 bases. Germline CDR1 is LNHDA and CDR2 is SQIVND (reference sequence). With V trimmed by 6 bases and J by 2 bases, 21 bases remained unmatched. There are 19 residues in the CDR3. This chain's CDR3 is CASSRQRAWDSAFNTEAFF. CDR3 DNA: TGTGCCAGTAGCAGACAAAGAGCTTGGGACAGCGCATTCAACACTGAAGCTTTCTTT.

The CDR3 is CASSRERGQFF. CDR3 bases: TGTGCCAGCAGTCGGGAAAGGGGGCAGTTCTTC. J is TRBJ2-1 and V is TRBV12-3 or TRBV12-4; D may match TRBD1 or TRBD2 (5 bases each). The CDR3 runs 11 residues. V dropped 5 bases and J dropped 12 bases, with 11 bases sitting between them.

The chain carries TRBV28 and TRBJ1-5; TRBD1 agrees at 8 bases. The CDR3 contains 15 residues. The germline gives CDR1 MDHEN, CDR2 SYDVKM. Trimming took 9 bases from V and 5 from J; bases not matched to a gene: 12. CDR3 in amino acids: CASGERDRLYQPQHF. CDR3 DNA sequence: TGTGCCAGTGGGGAGCGGGACAGGTTGTATCAGCCCCAGCATTTT.

This chain uses TRBV7-2 with TRBJ2-7, with 7 bases identical to TRBD2. The CDR3 is 13 residues long. V gave up 3 bases and J gave up 6 bases; unmatched junction bases: 5. The germline V gene encodes CDR1 SGHTA and CDR2 FQGNSA. The CDR3: CASSLSGKTEQYF. Here the CDR3 DNA reads TGTGCCAGCAGCTTGAGCGGGAAGACCGAGCAGTACTTC. Looking up the rest from reference TRBV7-2 and TRBJ2-7 gives the full variable domain: GAGVSQSPSNKVTEKGKDVELRCDPISGHTALYWYRQSLGQGLEFLIYFQGNSAPDKSGLPSDRFSAERTGGSVSTLTIQRTQQEDSAVYLCASSLSGKTEQYFGPGTRLTVT.

The V and J genes are TRBV14 and TRBJ2-1; no firm D call. The CDR3 consists of 17 residues. Germline assignment: CDR1 SGHDN and CDR2 FVKESK. V was clipped by 5 bases and J by 8 bases, with 25 bases between them. The CDR3 nucleotides are TGTGCCAGCAGCTTGGCAATCGGGTCTCCCGGGCGTGATGAGCAGTTCTTC. Translating gives CASSLAIGSPGRDEQFF.

J is TRBJ2-7 and V is TRBV7-9; the D gene is possibly TRBD1 (5 bases). Deletions cut 6 bases from V and 3 bases from J, with 15 bases between. CDR1 is SEHNR, CDR2 FQNEAQ, per germline (reference sequence). The CDR3 covers 14 residues. The CDR3, as DNA: TGTGCCAGCAGTTATACAGGAGATGGCTACGAGCAGTACTTC. It codes for CASSYTGDGYEQYF. The variable domain in full, with the rest retrieved from reference TRBV7-9 and TRBJ2-7, is DTGVSQNPRHKITKRGQNVTFRCDPISEHNRLYWYRQTLGQGPEFLTYFQNEAQLEKSRLLSDRFSAERPKGSFSTLEIQRTEQGDSAMYLCASSYTGDGYEQYFGPGTRLTVT.

The rearrangement uses TRBV28 and TRBJ2-5; D perhaps matches TRBD2 (6 bases). CDR1 and CDR2 (germline): MDHEN, SYDVKM. Trimming removed 2 bases from V and 4 bases from J, with 14 bases in between. This CDR3 is 15 amino acids long. CDR3 in DNA: TGTGCCAGCAGTTTAGCGGGAAGCGAGGGAGAGACCCAGTACTTC. Translation: CASSLAGSEGETQYF.

The gene calls are TRBV27 and TRBJ2-1, with a tentative D call TRBD2 (6 bases). Trimming stripped 10 bases from V and 6 bases from J, with 10 bases between. The length of the CDR3 is 11 residues. Per germline, CDR1 MNHEY and CDR2 SMNVEV (reference sequence). The CDR3 bases are TGTGCCATCTGGGGAGGCAATGAGCAGTTCTTC. Protein product: CAIWGGNEQFF.

The V gene is TRBV5-8, the J gene TRBJ2-5, with D possibly TRBD2 on 6 matching bases. The CDR3 loop spans 15 amino acids. Trimming cost V 2 bases and J 0 bases, with 11 bases left between them. Germline CDR1 is SGHTS and CDR2 is YDEGEE. CDR3 in DNA: TGTGCCAGCAGCTTAGGTCTAGCGTACCAAGAGACCCAGTACTTC. Translation gives CASSLGLAYQETQYF.

The chain uses TRBV5-5 and TRBJ1-6; D ambiguous. CDR1 SGHKS and CDR2 YYEKEE come from the germline V gene (reference sequence). The V gene lost 0 bases and the J gene lost 1 base, with 5 bases spanning the gap. There are 15 residues in the CDR3. The CDR3, as DNA: TGTGCCAGCAGCTTGGAGGGATCCTATAATTCACCCCTCCACTTT. Protein sequence: CASSLEGSYNSPLHF.

This chain joins TRBV6-4 and TRBJ1-4; D ambiguous. V lost 2 bases and J lost 7, with 5 bases in between. The CDR3 covers 12 residues. CDR1 is MRHNA and CDR2 is SNTAGT in the germline V gene. Here the CDR3 reads CASSDDGEKLFF. CDR3 coding DNA: TGTGCCAGCAGTGACGATGGTGAAAAACTGTTTTTT.

The chain has TRBV28 and TRBJ2-1, with a tentative D call TRBD2 (6 bases). This CDR3 contains 15 residues. The V gene lost 3 bases and the J gene lost 4 bases, with 13 bases spanning the gap. The germline gives CDR1 MDHEN, CDR2 SYDVKM. In nucleotides, the CDR3 is TGTGCCAGCAGTTTGATCGCGGGGCTTTACAATGAGCAGTTCTTC. It yields the protein CASSLIAGLYNEQFF. The variable domain in full, completed from reference TRBV28 and TRBJ2-1, reads DVKVTQSSRYLVKRTGEKVFLECVQDMDHENMFWYRQDPGLGLRLIYFSYDVKMKEKGDIPEGYSVSREKKERFSLILESASTNQTSMYLCASSLIAGLYNEQFFGPGTRLTVL.

The J gene is TRBJ1-2, the V gene TRBV30, with TRBD1 matching over 8 bases. CDR3 length: 15 residues. Germline CDR1 is GTSNPN and CDR2 is SVGIG (reference sequence). V lost 2 bases and J lost 1; bases outside the gene matches: 6. The CDR3 sequence: CAWSLGTGDNYGYTF. For the CDR3, the DNA is TGTGCCTGGAGTCTGGGGACAGGTGATAACTATGGCTACACCTTC.

The chain is built from TRBV6-2 or TRBV6-3 and TRBJ1-1; 9 bases are a match to TRBD1. From germline, CDR1 is MNHEY and CDR2 SVGEGT. This CDR3 comprises 18 residues. V lost 2 bases to trimming and J lost 4 bases; unmatched junction nucleotides: 14. DNA of the CDR3: TGTGCCAGCAGTTACGGGGGACAGGGACCTCCGCCCGTCACTGAAGCTTTCTTT. Residues: CASSYGGQGPPPVTEAFF.

The CDR3 loop is CASSTGQGNYEQYF. For the CDR3, the DNA is TGTGCCAGTAGTACTGGACAGGGAAACTACGAGCAGTACTTC. The genes are TRBV19 and TRBJ2-7; 8 bases align to TRBD1. CDR3 length: 14 amino acids. The germline CDR1 and CDR2 sequences are LNHDA and SQIVND (reference sequence). V lost 4 bases and J lost 3; bases outside the gene matches: 5.